These 18 T cell receptor beta chains originate from one sample sequenced in a study of T-cell memory formation after mild COVID-19 (dated by TCRdb to the early 2020s). The library was prepared using 5' RACE. Sequencing took place on an Illumina NovaSeq 6000. TCRdb itself trimmed the public reads at Q25 with fastp, ran MiXCR and retained productive beta chains. All rows with the same CDR3 protein become a single entry with the most common DNA and genes. In all, the sample holds roughly 340,000 distinct CDR3 sequences, and around 15% of those were seen once. The ten most abundant clones make up around 22% of the sample. Sequenced sample: PBMCs or a T cell subset sorted from them (not recorded which). Source of these receptors: a young man who had mild COVID-19 (a few samples of this study predate the infection). The sample titles of this study are shuffled in the database, so cell type and time point are left out; the donor was told from shared clones.

The V gene is TRBV2, the J gene TRBJ2-5, with D possibly matching TRBD1 (6 bases). The CDR3 has 12 amino acids. Trimming cost V 5 bases and J 5 bases, with 9 bases left between them. CDR1 is SNHLY and CDR2 is FYNNEI in the germline V gene. Written as DNA, the CDR3 is TGTGCCAGCAGTACAGGGCCGGAGACCCAGTACTTC. As protein: CASSTGPETQYF.

The rearrangement joins TRBV7-3 to TRBJ1-6; D uncertain. The CDR3 spans 15 residues. Trimming removed 2 bases at V and 4 bases at J, with 9 bases between. Germline values: CDR1 SGHTA, CDR2 FQGTGA. The CDR3 is CASSLSGRYNSPLHF. DNA of the CDR3: TGTGCCAGCAGCTTATCTGGGCGGTATAATTCACCCCTCCACTTT.

The rearrangement links TRBV6-5 to TRBJ2-5; 7 bases map to TRBD2. The germline V gene encodes CDR1 MNHEY and CDR2 SVGAGI. The ends lost 7 bases at V and 2 bases at J; junction bases unmatched: 4. This CDR3 contains 13 residues. The DNA of the CDR3 is TGTGCCAGCAAGATGGGACTACAAGAGACCCAGTACTTC. It is translated as CASKMGLQETQYF.

The chain carries TRBV10-2 and TRBJ2-1; 10 bases align to TRBD2. The trim removed 4 bases at V and 9 bases at J, leaving 6 bases unmatched. The CDR3 covers 14 residues. Germline CDR1 and CDR2: WSHSY and SAAADI. The CDR3, as DNA: TGCGCCAGCAGTGTAAGCGGGGGGGCTAGTGAGCAGTTCTTC. Its translation is CASSVSGGASEQFF.

This clonotype was seen at least ten times. The V gene is TRBV4-2, the J gene TRBJ2-7; D gene unclear. Germline V CDR1 and CDR2: LGHNA, YNFKEQ. Trimming stripped 6 bases from V and 2 bases from J, with 8 bases between. CDR3 length: 12 residues. CDR3 nucleotides: TGTGCCAGCAGTTACGAAACCTACGAGCAGTACTTC. It specifies CASSYETYEQYF.

The chain carries TRBV11-2 and TRBJ2-3, with 8 nucleotides matching TRBD2. Germline V gives CDR1 SGHAT, CDR2 FQNNGV. The CDR3 totals 15 residues. J was trimmed by 4 bases and V by 5 bases; bases with no gene match: 8. CDR3 in DNA: TGTGCCAGCAGCCCGGGGCCCGGGGGGGCAGATACGCAGTATTTT. Translating it yields CASSPGPGGADTQYF.

This clonotype has a handful of counts. The rearrangement joins TRBV7-8 to TRBJ1-2; D gene ambiguous. CDR1 and CDR2 from the germline V gene are SGHVS and FQNEAQ. V shed 5 bases and J shed 6 bases, with 16 bases lying between them. The CDR3 loop spans 14 amino acids. The CDR3 protein is CASSRQTEWDGYTF. The CDR3 DNA is TGTGCCAGCAGCCGGCAAACAGAGTGGGATGGCTACACCTTC.

This clonotype was detected a few times. The V and J genes are TRBV12-3 or TRBV12-4 and TRBJ2-5; 11 bases are a match to TRBD1. V shed 3 bases, J shed 5 bases, and the junction held 5 bases outside the gene matches. The CDR3 runs 15 residues. This CDR3 reads CASSFRTGGAETQYF. CDR3 sequence (DNA): TGTGCCAGCAGTTTCAGGACAGGGGGCGCGGAGACCCAGTACTTC.

This clonotype occurred a few times. The rearrangement joins TRBV18 to TRBJ1-1; tentative D call: TRBD1 (5 bases). The ends were cut back, 6 bases at V and 0 bases at J, with 17 bases in the middle. The CDR3 length is 16 residues. From germline, CDR1 is KGHSH and CDR2 LQKENI. The CDR3 DNA is TGTGCCAGCTCCAACGGGCAGGGTTACCTGAACACTGAAGCTTTCTTT. Encoded protein: CASSNGQGYLNTEAFF.

The CDR3 here is CATSREGRQGGTQYF. The DNA for the CDR3 is TGTGCCACCAGCAGAGAGGGACGGCAGGGCGGGACCCAGTACTTC. V gene TRBV15 combines with J gene TRBJ2-5, with D possibly called TRBD1 or TRBD2 (5 bases each). V was clipped by 0 bases and J by 7 bases, with 15 bases between them. The length of the CDR3 is 15 residues. Per the germline V gene, CDR1 is LNHNV and CDR2 is YYDKDF (reference sequence).

The chain employs TRBV11-2 and TRBJ1-2; maybe TRBD1 (5 bases). Germline V CDR1 and CDR2: SGHAT, FQNNGV. This CDR3 has 16 residues. Trimming left V 5 bases short and J 4 bases short, with 20 bases between. CDR3 DNA sequence: TGTGCCAGCAGCAACCTGGGCCCGGGGGAGATCTATGGCTACACCTTC. Protein sequence: CASSNLGPGEIYGYTF.

The chain links TRBV9 to TRBJ2-7; TRBD1 matches 10 bases. J was trimmed by 5 bases and V by 4 bases; bases with no gene match: 6. This CDR3 has 14 amino acids. Germline V lookup: CDR1 SGDLS, CDR2 YYNGEE. The CDR3 DNA sequence: TGTGCCAGCAGCCTCTTGGGGACAGGGGACGAGCAGTACTTC. This codes for CASSLLGTGDEQYF.

This clonotype has just a few counts. The chain links TRBV6-2 or TRBV6-3 to TRBJ1-5; D is undetermined. In germline, CDR1 is MNHEY, CDR2 SVGEGT. The CDR3 spans 12 residues. The CDR3 bases are TGTGCAACACGGCCGGGGAATCAGCCCCAGCATTTT. Its translation: CATRPGNQPQHF.

The chain links TRBV3-1 to TRBJ2-5, with D hard to call. Trimming pared 8 bases from V and 2 bases from J, leaving 9 bases between. The CDR3 covers 12 residues. Germline V gives CDR1 LGHDT, CDR2 YNNKEL (reference sequence). The CDR3 sequence is CASSVRQETQYF. The CDR3 coding sequence is TGTGCCAGCTCGGTCAGACAAGAGACCCAGTACTTC.

V usage is TRBV25-1 and J usage is TRBJ2-1; perhaps TRBD1 as D (6 bases). This CDR3 spans 18 amino acids. Germline assignment: CDR1 MGHDK and CDR2 SYGVNS. The V and J ends lost 4 bases and 4 bases respectively, with 23 bases between them. Here the CDR3 DNA reads TGTGCCAGCAGTGTCAGACAGGCCATGCCATTTTTTTACAATGAGCAGTTCTTC. This sequence encodes CASSVRQAMPFFYNEQFF.

The chain couples TRBV5-1 to TRBJ2-1; 9 bases align to TRBD1. After removal of 5 bases from V and 7 bases from J, the junction contained 13 bases not matched to a gene. The germline gives CDR1 SGHRS, CDR2 YFSETQ. This CDR3 has 16 residues. Written as DNA, the CDR3 is TGCGCCAGCAGAATGGGTGGGACAGGGTTCGCGAATGAGCAGTTCTTC. Protein product: CASRMGGTGFANEQFF.

The chain links TRBV6-6 to TRBJ2-1, with no clear D. V was clipped by 7 bases and J by 6 bases, with 10 bases between them. The CDR3 consists of 12 residues. CDR1 and CDR2 from the germline V gene are MNHNY and SVGAGI (reference sequence). CDR3 sequence reads: CASNPRGNEQFF. CDR3 in DNA: TGTGCCAGCAATCCGAGAGGCAATGAGCAGTTCTTC.

This chain links TRBV6-2 or TRBV6-3 with TRBJ2-1, with 9 bases aligning to TRBD2. This CDR3 comprises 14 residues. CDR1 is MNHEY and CDR2 is SVGEGT in the germline V gene. V trimming: 5 bases; J trimming: 4 bases; junction bases outside the gene matches: 3. CDR3 protein: CASSERGVYNEQFF. The CDR3, as DNA: TGTGCCAGCAGTGAGCGGGGGGTTTACAATGAGCAGTTCTTC.